Described below is a single T cell receptor (beta chain) sequence and its context. This specimen comes from a study of cytomegalovirus exposure and HLA in healthy donors. PCR used 60 Vbeta primers and 13 Jbeta primers. Original processing notes: Around 10 million of the about 80 million unique TCR beta chains counted in a later analysis were shared. Assay: immunoSEQ multiplex PCR; the TCRdb copy retains only in-frame clones and omits some. That table furnishes V, J and clone size, whereas the DNA furnished D and trimming. The table lists some 180,000 clones, about four fifths of them singletons, with about 3% in the top ten. The germline gives CDR1 SEHNR, CDR2 FQNEAQ (reference sequence). The CDR3 length is 13 residues. Deletions cut 1 base from V and 4 bases from J, with 7 bases between.

This clonotype originated in a male donor in good health and CMV-seronegative. The chain has TRBV7-9 and TRBJ1-2; D is unresolved. Sequenced input: PBMCs. Written as DNA, the CDR3 is TGTGCCAGCAGCTTAGGGTACTTCTATGGCTACACCTTC. Protein: CASSLGYFYGYTF. The full variable domain, its missing parts supplied by reference TRBV7-9 and TRBJ1-2, is DTGVSQNPRHKITKRGQNVTFRCDPISEHNRLYWYRQTLGQGPEFLTYFQNEAQLEKSRLLSDRFSAERPKGSFSTLEIQRTEQGDSAMYLCASSLGYFYGYTFGSGTRLTVV.